This TCR beta chain was retrieved from a study of T cell responses to AZD1222 COVID-19 vaccine. Sequenced by immunoSEQ multiplex PCR; TCRdb stores in-frame clones only, minus some. Of about 270,000 clones in the sample, almost 95% were seen once. The study's findings and limits: Clonal diversity was possibly underestimated, and the donors were mostly white British, with more females. Elevations in Spike-specific TCR breadth and depth followed administration of two AZD1222 doses.

About this clone: Its antigen is unidentified.

Second-dose recipients at about 4 or about 12 weeks were treated as one pooled group. Germline CDR1 reads SNHLY; CDR2 reads FYNNEI. The CDR3 length is 17 residues. Trimming stripped 6 bases from V and 5 bases from J, with 24 bases between. The rearrangement joins TRBV2 to TRBJ2-3, with a possible D match to TRBD2 (7 bases). The clonotype was recovered from an adult who received the AZD1222 COVID-19 vaccine. Specimen: peripheral blood, collected 28 days after the second AZD1222 dose. The CDR3 protein is CASRATGGRAVVDTQYF. CDR3 in DNA: TGTGCCAGCAGAGCGACAGGTGGGAGGGCCGTTGTAGATACGCAGTATTTT. Drawing the rest from reference TRBV2 and TRBJ2-3, the complete variable domain is EPEVTQTPSHQVTQMGQEVILRCVPISNHLYFYWYRQILGQKVEFLVSFYNNEISEKSEIFDDQFSVERPDGSNFTLKIRSTKLEDSAMYFCASRATGGRAVVDTQYFGPGTRLTVL.